Shown below are 12 T cell receptor beta chains from a single sample sequenced in a study of CD8+ T cells in alopecia areata. Investigators isolated RNA and reverse transcribed it into cDNA to act as the sequencing template. Libraries were prepared by immunoSEQ multiplex PCR; TCRdb keeps only in-frame clonotypes and omits some of them. The table records more than 95,000 clones, less than 75% of them present only once. Treatment denoted: oral pan-JAK inhibitor, 5-10 mg twice daily. Here the sequenced sample was CD8+ T cells sorted from blood, taken at week 4, from a patient treated with tofacitinib. The receptors derive from a human donor with alopecia areata.

The V call is TRBV2, the J call TRBJ1-5; TRBD1 is a possible D gene (5 bases). Germline assignment: CDR1 SNHLY and CDR2 FYNNEI. The ends were cut back, 3 bases at V and 5 bases at J, with 8 bases in the middle. This CDR3 spans 13 amino acids. The CDR3 here is CASSDTGDQPQHF. The CDR3 DNA follows: TGTGCCAGCAGTGATACAGGAGATCAGCCCCAGCATTTT.

The chain joins TRBV19 to TRBJ2-5; D might be TRBD2 (6 bases). The CDR3 runs to 13 residues. From germline, CDR1 is LNHDA and CDR2 SQIVND (reference sequence). The germline V and J ends were trimmed by 6 bases and 1 base, with 9 bases remaining between them. The CDR3 sequence is CASSGLLQETQYF. CDR3 DNA sequence: TGTGCCAGTAGCGGACTACTCCAAGAGACCCAGTACTTC.

This clone was detected only a few times. The chain employs TRBV23-1 and TRBJ2-3; 10 nucleotides line up with TRBD1. Being an ORF, TRBV23-1 has a function that is uncertain. This CDR3 is built from 14 residues. The J segment lost 5 bases and the V segment lost 5 bases, leaving 4 bases of the junction unmatched. The CDR3 region has the DNA TGCGCCAGCAGTAGGACAGGGGGTAAAGATACGCAGTATTTT. It encodes CASSRTGGKDTQYF.

The rearrangement joins TRBV7-2 to TRBJ1-2, with a weak D call TRBD1 (6 bases). The germline gives CDR1 SGHTA, CDR2 FQGNSA. CDR3 length: 14 amino acids. Trimming shortened V by 5 bases and J by 2 bases, and 12 bases separated the two germline ends. CDR3 DNA: TGTGCCAGCAGCCCGGGACATCTCAACTATGGCTACACCTTC. Its translation is CASSPGHLNYGYTF.

J is TRBJ1-1 and V is TRBV29-1, with 8 bases matching TRBD1. With 5 bases clipped from V and 1 base from J, the junction kept 6 bases outside the gene matches. Germline loops: CDR1 SQVTM, CDR2 ANQGSEA. There are 14 residues in the CDR3. Here the CDR3 reads CSVQGAVSNTEAFF. The CDR3 DNA follows: TGCAGCGTTCAGGGGGCGGTTTCGAACACTGAAGCTTTCTTT.

This clone was seen once. V gene TRBV6-5 combines with J gene TRBJ2-7, with D maybe TRBD1 (5 bases). The CDR3 sequence is 14 residues long. V was cut by 0 bases and J by 3 bases, with 9 bases left in between. The germline gives CDR1 MNHEY, CDR2 SVGAGI. Written as DNA, the CDR3 is TGTGCCAGCAGTTACTCGCAGGGTGGCTACGAGCAGTACTTC. It is translated as CASSYSQGGYEQYF.

This clone has a handful of counts. V and J are TRBV27 and TRBJ1-5, with a tentative D call TRBD1 (6 bases). The length of the CDR3 is 14 residues. The V gene lost 3 bases and the J gene lost 5 bases, with 11 bases spanning the gap. Germline loops: CDR1 MNHEY, CDR2 SMNVEV (reference sequence). The CDR3 nucleotides are TGTGCCAGCAGTTTTAGAGGGGGGTATCAGCCCCAGCATTTT. It encodes CASSFRGGYQPQHF.

This chain connects TRBV4-1 to TRBJ2-4; weak D call: TRBD2 (6 bases). The CDR3 length is 14 residues. Germline assignment: CDR1 MGHRA and CDR2 YSYEKL. Trimming cost V 4 bases and J 3 bases, with 10 bases left between them. The CDR3 DNA reads as TGCGCCAGCAGCCTAGGTAGCGGCAAAAACATTCAGTACTTC. Protein: CASSLGSGKNIQYF.

The chain employs TRBV7-8 and TRBJ2-3; tentatively, D is TRBD1 (6 bases). V was clipped by 3 bases and J by 0 bases, with 10 bases between them. Germline V gives CDR1 SGHVS, CDR2 FQNEAQ. The CDR3 consists of 15 residues. The CDR3 reads CASSFRGGSTDTQYF. The CDR3 DNA follows: TGTGCCAGCAGCTTCAGGGGTGGAAGCACAGATACGCAGTATTTT. Supplemented by reference TRBV7-8 and TRBJ2-3, the full variable domain reads GAGVSQSPRYKVAKRGQDVALRCDPISGHVSLFWYQQALGQGPEFLTYFQNEAQLDKSGLPSDRFFAERPEGSVSTLKIQRTQQEDSAVYLCASSFRGGSTDTQYFGPGTRLTVL.

This chain joins TRBV30 and TRBJ1-1; 7 bases agree with TRBD1. J gave up 4 bases and V 5 bases, and 7 bases lay outside the gene matches. CDR1 and CDR2 from the germline V gene are GTSNPN and SVGIG (reference sequence). The length of the CDR3 is 13 residues. CDR3 DNA sequence: TGTGCCTGGCACACAGGGGTTGGCACTGAAGCTTTCTTT. Translated: CAWHTGVGTEAFF.

In this sample, this clone turned up a few times. CDR3 in DNA: TGCAGCGTCATGGGACAGCCCTATGGCTACACCTTC. Protein sequence: CSVMGQPYGYTF. The rearrangement uses TRBV29-1 and TRBJ1-2; 7 nucleotides line up with TRBD1. J lost 4 bases, V lost 6 bases, and 5 bases had no gene match. The CDR3 has 12 amino acids. Looked up from germline, CDR1 is SQVTM and CDR2 is ANQGSEA.

V usage is TRBV29-1 and J usage is TRBJ1-1; D not resolved. The V and J ends lost 4 bases and 2 bases respectively, with 11 bases between them. Germline CDR1 SQVTM, CDR2 ANQGSEA. The length of the CDR3 is 13 residues. The CDR3 reads CSVGHGLNTEAFF. The DNA for the CDR3 is TGCAGCGTTGGACACGGGCTTAACACTGAAGCTTTCTTT. The whole variable domain, filled in from reference TRBV29-1 and TRBJ1-1, reads SAVISQKPSRDICQRGTSLTIQCQVDSQVTMMFWYRQQPGQSLTLIATANQGSEATYESGFVIDKFPISRPNLTFSTLTVSNMSPEDSSIYLCSVGHGLNTEAFFGQGTRLTVV.